This TCR beta chain is drawn from a study of OX40 agonist ivuxolimab in advanced cancers. Here immunoSEQ multiplex PCR was the method, and the copy in TCRdb shows in-frame clones only, minus some. The sample lists 50,000 to 55,000 clones; approximately 80% were seen once. The count of this clone is one. Antigen: not known. Germline V gene data show CDR1 as SGDLS and CDR2 as YYNGEE. The CDR3 has 17 amino acids. With 0 bases removed from V and 6 bases from J, the gap between germline ends came to 18 bases. Study findings and constraints: Averaging showed that CD8+ T cells had more expanded clones than CD4+ did. Low normalized T-cell clonal expansion also characterized some of the nonresponders.

This clonotype originated in an adult with an advanced solid tumor such as melanoma, head and neck, liver or kidney cancer. This sample comprised CD4+ or CD8+ T cells sorted from blood, obtained in a trial of the OX40 agonist ivuxolimab. This chain links TRBV9 with TRBJ1-4, with D perhaps TRBD1 (5 bases). The CDR3 coding sequence is TGTGCCAGCAGCGTAGGGGGGTCCTTGGTCGGGCATGAAAAACTGTTTTTT. Its protein product is CASSVGGSLVGHEKLFF.